One sample yielded the 25 T cell receptor beta chains listed below, sequenced in a study of blood T cell repertoires in COVID-19. Generated by immunoSEQ multiplex PCR, the TCRdb table keeps only in-frame clones and is missing some. The data hold about 100,000 clones, with about 85% observed a single time. The sample consisted of peripheral blood. These receptor sequences come from a man aged 55 to 69 with acute or convalescent COVID-19.

This clone was picked up a small number of times. The chain couples TRBV6-2 or TRBV6-3 to TRBJ2-1; TRBD2 aligns across 7 bases. The germline V gene has CDR1 MNHEY and CDR2 SVGEGT. V was pared by 6 bases and J by 4 bases, with 12 bases of the junction left unmatched. The CDR3 loop spans 16 amino acids. The CDR3, as DNA: TGTGCCAGCAGCCCCGGTGGTAGCGGGCCATACAATGAGCAGTTCTTC. It codes for CASSPGGSGPYNEQFF.

The rearrangement joins TRBV24-1 to TRBJ2-1, with 8 bases that match TRBD2. The CDR3 sequence is 15 residues long. V lost 3 bases to trimming and J lost 7 bases; unmatched junction nucleotides: 7. Per the germline V gene, CDR1 is KGHDR and CDR2 is SFDVKD. The CDR3 sequence: CATSDPLAGQNEQFF. The CDR3 nucleotides are TGTGCCACCAGTGATCCTCTAGCGGGCCAAAATGAGCAGTTCTTC.

The V and J genes are TRBV20-1 and TRBJ1-2; D remains unclear. V lost 0 bases, J lost 8 bases, and 7 bases lay in between. Germline loops: CDR1 DFQATT, CDR2 SNEGSKA (reference sequence). The CDR3 consists of 11 residues. The CDR3 nucleotides are TGCAGTGCTAGAGATTATAAAGGCTACACCTTC. This sequence encodes CSARDYKGYTF.

This chain uses TRBV9 with TRBJ2-1; TRBD2 matches at 16 bases. Germline-derived CDR1 and CDR2 are SGDLS and YYNGEE. The trim removed 4 bases at V and 9 bases at J, leaving 13 bases unmatched. This CDR3 contains 18 residues. The CDR3 is CASSFTMGLAGGPAEQFF. The CDR3 DNA is TGTGCCAGCAGCTTCACAATGGGACTAGCGGGGGGGCCTGCTGAGCAGTTCTTC.

V and J are TRBV2 and TRBJ2-7; D perhaps matches TRBD1 (6 bases). Germline loops: CDR1 SNHLY, CDR2 FYNNEI. V was pared by 7 bases and J by 1 base, with 11 bases between. This CDR3 is built from 13 residues. Here the CDR3 reads CASTGQPSYEQYF. The CDR3 bases are TGTGCCAGCACTGGACAGCCATCCTACGAGCAGTACTTC.

In this sample, this clone turned up a few times. V and J are TRBV4-1 and TRBJ2-2; TRBD2 matches at 7 bases. CDR1 is MGHRA and CDR2 is YSYEKL in the germline V gene. Trimming removed 5 bases from V and 5 bases from J; junction bases left unmatched: 5. There are 14 residues in the CDR3. The CDR3 here is CASSSPRGTGELFF. The CDR3 DNA reads as TGCGCCAGCAGCTCCCCGCGGGGGACCGGGGAGCTGTTTTTT.

The count of this clone is one. The V call is TRBV7-9, the J call TRBJ1-5; 7 nucleotides match TRBD1. The length of the CDR3 is 13 residues. The germline gives CDR1 SEHNR, CDR2 FQNEAQ (reference sequence). The V segment lost 5 bases and the J segment 7 bases; nucleotides outside the gene matches: 5. CDR3 bases: TGTGCCAGCAGCCTTACAGGGGACCAGCCCCAGCATTTT. Amino acid sequence: CASSLTGDQPQHF.

This chain joins TRBV6-5 and TRBJ1-5; no firm D call. CDR1 is MNHEY and CDR2 is SVGAGI in the germline V gene. This CDR3 contains 15 residues. The V gene lost 2 bases and the J gene lost 0 bases, with 8 bases spanning the gap. This chain's CDR3 is CASSYGQDSNQPQHF. The CDR3, as DNA: TGTGCCAGCAGTTACGGGCAGGATAGCAATCAGCCCCAGCATTTT.

This rearrangement joins TRBV29-1 to TRBJ1-3; 7 positions agree with TRBD1. Trimming took 6 bases from V and 0 from J; bases not matched to a gene: 5. The V gene's germline CDR1 is SQVTM and CDR2 ANQGSEA. The CDR3 contains 14 residues. The DNA for the CDR3 is TGCAGCGTGTCGACAGGGAGCTCTGGAAACACCATATATTTT. As protein: CSVSTGSSGNTIYF.

CDR3 amino acids: CASSARRSGGSYNEQFF. CDR3 coding DNA: TGTGCCAGCAGTGCCCGGCGCTCTGGGGGGTCCTACAATGAGCAGTTCTTC. The rearrangement uses TRBV6-1 and TRBJ2-1; possible D gene TRBD2, 6 bases. Trimming cost V 4 bases and J 1 base, with 17 bases left between them. The germline V gene encodes CDR1 MNHNS and CDR2 SASEGT. The CDR3 has 17 amino acids.

The rearrangement uses TRBV4-2 and TRBJ1-5; D not resolved. Germline V gene data show CDR1 as LGHNA and CDR2 as YNFKEQ. V lost 0 bases, J lost 3 bases, and 9 bases lay in between. This CDR3 spans 15 amino acids. CDR3 DNA sequence: TGTGCCAGCAGCCAAGACAGGCAGAACAATCAGCCCCAGCATTTT. It specifies CASSQDRQNNQPQHF.

The V call is TRBV7-2, the J call TRBJ2-2, with TRBD1 matching over 7 bases. The length of the CDR3 is 15 residues. V trimming: 2 bases; J trimming: 7 bases; junction bases outside the gene matches: 7. Per the germline V gene, CDR1 is SGHTA and CDR2 is FQGNSA. Here the CDR3 reads CASSLNRGSGGELFF. The CDR3 bases are TGTGCCAGCAGCTTAAACAGGGGCTCTGGCGGGGAGCTGTTTTTT. The whole variable domain, remainder taken from reference TRBV7-2 and TRBJ2-2, is GAGVSQSPSNKVTEKGKDVELRCDPISGHTALYWYRQSLGQGLEFLIYFQGNSAPDKSGLPSDRFSAERTGGSVSTLTIQRTQQEDSAVYLCASSLNRGSGGELFFGEGSRLTVL.

The chain employs TRBV11-2 and TRBJ1-2; TRBD1 is a possible D gene (5 bases). Trimming shortened V by 6 bases and J by 4 bases, and 21 bases separated the two germline ends. The CDR3 is made up of 16 amino acids. Germline V gene lookup returns CDR1 SGHAT and CDR2 FQNNGV. The CDR3 here is CASRGIAGKTVYGYTF. The CDR3 nucleotides are TGTGCCAGCAGAGGAATAGCAGGGAAAACTGTCTATGGCTACACCTTC. Together with reference TRBV11-2 and TRBJ1-2, the CDR3 gives the full variable domain: EAGVAQSPRYKIIEKRQSVAFWCNPISGHATLYWYQQILGQGPKLLIQFQNNGVVDDSQLPKDRFSAERLKGVDSTLKIQPAKLEDSAVYLCASRGIAGKTVYGYTFGSGTRLTVV.

This rearrangement joins TRBV3-1 (or the pseudogene TRBV3-2) to TRBJ2-1; D is perhaps TRBD1 (6 bases). This CDR3 region has 16 residues. Germline loops: CDR1 LGHDT, CDR2 YNNKEL (reference sequence). Trimming took off 0 bases at V and 2 bases at J, with 11 bases between the two ends. The CDR3 region is CASSQEVGGPYNEQFF. The CDR3 nucleotides are TGTGCCAGCAGCCAAGAAGTAGGGGGACCCTACAATGAGCAGTTCTTC.

The CDR3 protein is CASRGSAGTSGGPVETQYF. In DNA form, the CDR3 reads TGTGCCAGCAGGGGGAGTGCCGGGACTAGCGGGGGGCCGGTCGAGACCCAGTACTTC. The chain joins TRBV2 to TRBJ2-5; 15 bases match TRBD2. CDR3 length: 19 residues. J gave up 5 bases and V 6 bases, and 16 bases lay outside the gene matches. CDR1 is SNHLY and CDR2 is FYNNEI in the germline V gene.

The rearrangement joins TRBV6-5 to TRBJ1-2; 7 positions match TRBD1. Germline assignment: CDR1 MNHEY and CDR2 SVGAGI. The length of the CDR3 is 15 residues. Trimming took 6 bases from V and 1 from J; bases not matched to a gene: 8. In nucleotides, the CDR3 is TGTGCCAGCAGAGTTCTGGGGACAGTTAACTATGGCTACACCTTC. Protein: CASRVLGTVNYGYTF.

The chain uses TRBV30 and TRBJ2-1, with TRBD2 as a possible D gene (5 bases). This CDR3 spans 11 amino acids. The V gene's germline CDR1 is GTSNPN and CDR2 SVGIG (reference sequence). The V end was cut by 1 base, the J end by 7 bases, with 5 bases between. CDR3 residues: CAWSGRNEQFF. CDR3 DNA: TGTGCCTGGAGTGGGAGGAATGAGCAGTTCTTC.

The V call is TRBV4-2, the J call TRBJ2-7; D might be TRBD1 (5 bases). Looked up from germline, CDR1 is LGHNA and CDR2 is YNFKEQ. With 1 base removed from V and 7 bases from J, the gap between germline ends came to 14 bases. The length of the CDR3 is 14 residues. The CDR3 DNA reads as TGTGCCAGCAGCCAAGTTGGCAGGGTCTGGGAGCAGTACTTC. It is translated as CASSQVGRVWEQYF.

This clone was counted only a few times. The chain uses TRBV18 and TRBJ2-2, with 9 bases aligning to TRBD1. This CDR3 region has 16 residues. Losses at the gene ends were 2 bases for V and 4 bases for J; bases not matched to a gene: 5. Germline V CDR1 and CDR2: KGHSH, LQKENI. CDR3 bases: TGTGCCAGCTCACCATTCCGGGACAGGGTCACCGGGGAGCTGTTTTTT. Translation: CASSPFRDRVTGELFF.

The rearrangement uses TRBV18 and TRBJ2-7, with 8 bases identical to TRBD1. The ends lost 5 bases at V and 2 bases at J; junction bases unmatched: 5. Germline V gene lookup returns CDR1 KGHSH and CDR2 LQKENI. The CDR3 is 14 residues long. The CDR3 coding sequence is TGTGCCAGCTCATCAGGACAGGGACCCTACGAGCAGTACTTC. This sequence encodes CASSSGQGPYEQYF.

This chain links TRBV5-1 with TRBJ1-1, with a tentative D call TRBD1 (6 bases). The CDR3 is 16 amino acids. Germline V gene lookup returns CDR1 SGHRS and CDR2 YFSETQ. V was pared by 6 bases and J by 2 bases, with 20 bases between. The CDR3 region has the DNA TGCGCCAGCAACGACCCGAACGGACAGCGAAACACTGAAGCTTTCTTT. It encodes CASNDPNGQRNTEAFF. Full variable domain (missing parts from reference TRBV5-1 and TRBJ1-1): KAGVTQTPRYLIKTRGQQVTLSCSPISGHRSVSWYQQTPGQGLQFLFEYFSETQRNKGNFPGRFSGRQFSNSRSEMNVSTLELGDSALYLCASNDPNGQRNTEAFFGQGTRLTVV.

This clone was counted a single time. This rearrangement joins TRBV5-4 to TRBJ2-1, with TRBD2 matching over 11 bases. The CDR3 is made up of 17 amino acids. The J segment lost 6 bases and the V segment lost 2 bases, leaving 10 bases of the junction unmatched. Germline assignment: CDR1 SGHNT and CDR2 YYREEE (reference sequence). CDR3 DNA sequence: TGTGCCAGCAGCTTTAGGACTAGCGGGCCCTTAGGCAATGAGCAGTTCTTC. As protein: CASSFRTSGPLGNEQFF.

This clone was counted a few times. The chain recombines TRBV7-7 with TRBJ2-7; 12 nucleotides match TRBD2. The trim removed 5 bases at V and 4 bases at J, leaving 3 bases unmatched. The germline V gene encodes CDR1 SSHAT and CDR2 FNYEAQ (reference sequence). CDR3 length: 14 amino acids. CDR3 coding DNA: TGTGCCAGCAGCAACGGACTAGCGGGATACGAGCAGTACTTC. Translation: CASSNGLAGYEQYF.

The count of this clone is one. The rearrangement joins TRBV5-4 to TRBJ2-7, with D tentatively TRBD1 (7 bases). The CDR3 length is 15 residues. V lost 4 bases and J lost 3, with 17 bases in between. CDR1 is SGHNT, CDR2 YYREEE, per germline (reference sequence). The CDR3 loop reads CASSRDGGGFYEQYF. In DNA, the CDR3 is TGTGCCAGCAGCCGGGATGGAGGGGGCTTCTACGAGCAGTACTTC.

The chain has TRBV7-2 and TRBJ2-1, with 7 positions matching TRBD1. The CDR3 extends over 13 amino acids. Germline V gene data show CDR1 as SGHTA and CDR2 as FQGNSA. V dropped 4 bases and J dropped 5; count of bases not matched to a gene: 2. The CDR3 loop is CASSYDRDNEQFF. The CDR3 nucleotides are TGTGCCAGCAGCTATGACAGGGACAATGAGCAGTTCTTC.